This is a list of T cell receptor beta chains from one sample in a study of blood T cell repertoires in COVID-19. Some clones are missing from TCRdb's copy, which holds only in-frame ones; the method was immunoSEQ multiplex PCR. The data contain fewer than 250,000 clones, around four fifths of them singletons. The sequenced sample consisted of peripheral blood. All receptors come from a woman in her sixties or seventies with active or convalescent COVID-19. The CDR3 runs from the conserved cysteine through the conserved F or W. D genes are given only for firm matches. Clone size, where shown, is once, few, many, or a class for clones that have expanded.

>NA|TRBJ2-3|NA|12|TRBV9
TGTGCCAGCAGCGCTCGCACAGATACGCAGTATTTT
CASSARTDTQYF
>NA|TRBJ1-1|NA|17|TRBV27
TGTGCCAGCAGTCACAAAACCGCGGGTCCGACCAACACTGAAGCTTTCTTT
CASSHKTAGPTNTEAFF
>NA|TRBJ1-2|NA|14|TRBV6-5
TGTGCCAGCAGCGTAGACAGTGATAACTATGGCTACACCTTC
CASSVDSDNYGYTF
>NA|TRBJ1-2|few|15|TRBV27
TGTGCCAGCAGTTCCGCGGGAAGCGACGACTATGGCTACACCTTC
CASSSAGSDDYGYTF
>TRBD1|TRBJ2-2|once|16|TRBV19
TGTGCCAGTACCCCTTTAGGGGACAGGAACACCGGGGAGCTGTTTTTT
CASTPLGDRNTGELFF
>NA|TRBJ2-5|NA|15|TRBV11-3
TGTGCCAGCAGCTTAGGTCCGGGATACCAAGAGACCCAGTACTTC
CASSLGPGYQETQYF
>TRBD2|TRBJ2-5|NA|16|TRBV7-2
TGTGCCAGCAGCTTACGGAGCGGGGGGGCCCCAGAGACCCAGTACTTC
CASSLRSGGAPETQYF
>TRBD1|TRBJ2-2|NA|16|TRBV5-1
TGCGCCAGCAGCTTGGCGCAGGGGGCGAACACCGGGGAGCTGTTTTTT
CASSLAQGANTGELFF
>NA|TRBJ2-6|NA|16|TRBV19
TGTGCCAGTAGCCGACAGGCCCCCTCTGGGGCCAACGTCCTGACTTTC
CASSRQAPSGANVLTF
>TRBD1|TRBJ1-4|NA|16|TRBV7-6
TGTGCCAGCAGCTGGGGACAGGGCGCAACTAATGAAAAACTGTTTTTT
CASSWGQGATNEKLFF
>NA|TRBJ1-2|NA|13|TRBV28
TGTGCCAGCAGCTTGGCGGGCTCTTATGGCTACACTTTC
CASSLAGSYGYTF
>NA|TRBJ1-5|NA|15|TRBV19
TGTGCCAGTAGTATATCAGGGCAGACCAATCAGCCCCAGCATTTT
CASSISGQTNQPQHF
>TRBD1|TRBJ1-2|NA|16|TRBV5-6
TGTGCCAGCAGCCATTGGTGGGACAGCCCTTACTATGGCTACACCTTC
CASSHWWDSPYYGYTF
>TRBD2|TRBJ2-1|NA|15|TRBV2
TGTGCCAGCAGAGAGCGGGGGGGAACCTACAATGAGCAGTTCTTC
CASRERGGTYNEQFF
>NA|TRBJ1-4|NA|14|TRBV27
TGTGCCAGCGGACGGGGGACAACTAATGAAAAACTGTTTTTT
CASGRGTTNEKLFF
>TRBD1|TRBJ1-3|few|15|TRBV19
TGTGCCAGTAGCCTAAGACAGGGGGCTGGAAACACCATATATTTT
CASSLRQGAGNTIYF
>TRBD1|TRBJ1-5|NA|15|TRBV3-1/TRBV3-2
TGTGCCAGCAGCCGGACAGGGAACGGCAATCAGCCCCAGCATTTT
CASSRTGNGNQPQHF
>TRBD2|TRBJ2-1|NA|18|TRBV11-3
TGTGCCAGCAGCTTAGACAGGATAGCGGGGGGGCCTGGGAATGAGCAGTTCTTC
CASSLDRIAGGPGNEQFF
>TRBD1|TRBJ2-7|once|14|TRBV5-1
TGCGCCAGCAGCTATCGAGCCGGGACAGGGCAGCAGTACTTC
CASSYRAGTGQQYF
>TRBD1|TRBJ2-7|few|15|TRBV3-1/TRBV3-2
TGTGCCAGCAGCCGGGGCCTCGACAGGGCCTACGAGCAGTACTTC
CASSRGLDRAYEQYF
>TRBD2|TRBJ2-3|NA|18|TRBV7-2
TGTGCCAGCAGCTCCAACCTACGGACTAGCGGGGGCACAGATACGCAGTATTTT
CASSSNLRTSGGTDTQYF
>NA|TRBJ2-1|NA|16|TRBV5-5
TGTGCCAGCAGCTTGTATTCCGGGAGTACTTACAATGAGCAGTTCTTC
CASSLYSGSTYNEQFF
>TRBD1|TRBJ2-3|few|18|TRBV5-6
TGTGCCAGCAGCGGCGGACAGGGACAAACTTCTAGCACAGATACGCAGTATTTT
CASSGGQGQTSSTDTQYF
>TRBD2|TRBJ2-5|NA|14|TRBV5-1
TGCGCCAGCAGCTTGGTTACTAGCGAAGAGACCCAGTACTTC
CASSLVTSEETQYF
>TRBD2|TRBJ2-7|few|16|TRBV10-3
TGTGCCATCACCACCGGGAGCGGGGGGCCCTCCTACGAGCAGTACTTC
CAITTGSGGPSYEQYF
>NA|TRBJ2-1|NA|13|TRBV12-3/TRBV12-4
TGTGCCAGCAGTTTTCTCCAGGGTGATGAGCAGTTCTTC
CASSFLQGDEQFF
>TRBD2|TRBJ2-1|NA|12|TRBV15
TGTGCCACCAGCAGAGATGGATTAGCGGGGCTCTTC
CATSRDGLAGLF
>NA|TRBJ2-7|NA|13|TRBV5-6
TGTGCCAGCAGCCCTGGTAGCTCCTACGAGCAGTACTTC
CASSPGSSYEQYF
>NA|TRBJ2-1|NA|14|TRBV27
TGTGCCAGCAGCCCCTCTACGCCCTACAATGAGCAGTTCTTC
CASSPSTPYNEQFF
>TRBD1|TRBJ1-5|once|15|TRBV28
TGTGCCAGCAGTCGTGAAACAGGGGGCGGTCAGCCCCAGCATTTT
CASSRETGGGQPQHF
>TRBD1|TRBJ1-2|NA|17|TRBV5-1
TGCGCCAGCAGCTTGGCCGGGCAGGGGGGACCCGTATATGGCTACACCTTC
CASSLAGQGGPVYGYTF
>NA|TRBJ2-3|NA|15|TRBV4-2
TGTGCCAGCAGCCAAGCCGACAGGTTAGCAGATACGCAGTATTTT
CASSQADRLADTQYF
>NA|TRBJ2-3|NA|15|TRBV5-1
TGCGCCAGCAGCTCACATAGCGGTAGCACAGATACGCAGTATTTT
CASSSHSGSTDTQYF
>TRBD1|TRBJ2-3|once|15|TRBV7-9
TGTGCCAGCAGCTCGGACAGGGAAGATTCAGATACGCAGTATTTT
CASSSDREDSDTQYF
>TRBD1|TRBJ2-2|few|14|TRBV27
TGTGCCAGCAGTTTTCAGGGGGCGGTCGGGGAGCTGTTTTTT
CASSFQGAVGELFF
>TRBD1|TRBJ2-7|NA|13|TRBV30
TGTGCCTGGAGTGTACAGGGGTTACACGAGCAGTACTTC
CAWSVQGLHEQYF
>NA|TRBJ1-6|NA|16|TRBV10-2
TGCGCCAGCAGTGAGTCCGCGGGAATTGGTGACTCACCCCTCCACTTT
CASSESAGIGDSPLHF
>TRBD1|TRBJ1-6|NA|18|TRBV25-1
TGTGCCAGCAGTGTTTCTCGACAGGGAAGCTCCTATAATTCACCCCTCCACTTT
CASSVSRQGSSYNSPLHF
>NA|TRBJ2-3|few|11|TRBV6-5
TGTGCCAGCGACGGGGCAGATACGCAGTATTTT
CASDGADTQYF
>NA|TRBJ2-5|NA|14|TRBV27
TGTGCCAGCAGTCCGTCCAGGGTAGTCGAGACCCAGTACTTC
CASSPSRVVETQYF
>NA|TRBJ2-3|few|14|TRBV2
TGTGCCAGCAGGAGGGGGACCAGCACAGATACGCAGTATTTT
CASRRGTSTDTQYF
>TRBD1|TRBJ1-1|NA|13|TRBV2
TGTGCCAGCAGTCGGACAGGAAGGGCTGAAGCTTTCTTT
CASSRTGRAEAFF
>TRBD2|TRBJ2-1|NA|13|TRBV10-3
TGTGCCATCAGTGGGACTAGGTACAATGAGCAGTTCTTC
CAISGTRYNEQFF
>NA|TRBJ2-7|NA|15|TRBV11-2
TGTGCCAGCAGCTTAGTTTGGAGTAACTCCTACGAGCAGTACTTC
CASSLVWSNSYEQYF
>TRBD1|TRBJ1-5|NA|14|TRBV5-6
TGTGCCAGCAGCTTAATGACAGGGAATCAGCCCCAGCATTTT
CASSLMTGNQPQHF
>TRBD2|TRBJ2-2|NA|16|TRBV10-3
TGTGCCATCAGGGCTAGCGGGAGCGGGGTCACCGGGGAGCTGTTTTTT
CAIRASGSGVTGELFF
>TRBD1|TRBJ2-7|few|15|TRBV7-9
TGTGCCAGCAGCCAATACAGGGGTGCCACCTACGAGCAGTACTTC
CASSQYRGATYEQYF
>TRBD2|TRBJ2-7|NA|11|TRBV5-4
TGTGCCACCAGGGTGGGGGGGAAGCAGTACTTC
CATRVGGKQYF
>NA|TRBJ2-2|NA|13|TRBV11-3
TGTGCCAGCAGCTCCACGGGAGCCGGGGAGCTGTTTTTT
CASSSTGAGELFF
>NA|TRBJ1-1|NA|16|TRBV19
TGTGCCAGTAGTATAAAACAGGGCAGAATGAACACTGAAGCTTTCTTT
CASSIKQGRMNTEAFF
>TRBD2|TRBJ2-3|NA|15|TRBV5-4
TGTGCCAGCAGCTTGGCGGGGGGTCAAGGAGATACGCAGTATTTT
CASSLAGGQGDTQYF
>TRBD2|TRBJ2-3|NA|16|TRBV5-4
TGTGCCAGCAGCTTCCGACTAGCGGGTGGGTGGGATACGCAGTATTTT
CASSFRLAGGWDTQYF
>NA|TRBJ2-3|NA|15|TRBV6-5
TGTGCCAGCAGTTACTCGAACGACTACACAGATACGCAGTATTTT
CASSYSNDYTDTQYF